The 8 T cell receptor beta chains below all came from one sample that was sequenced in a study of tumor-infiltrating lymphocytes in primary liver carcinoma. Co-extracting RNA and DNA was done with about 20-34 mg of unsorted bulk tissue as input. A constant-region primer primed TCR beta cDNA synthesis from 400 to 550 ng of total RNA. What produced the TCR beta libraries was three nested multiplex PCR rounds using slightly modified ARM-PCR. Researchers ran the first two PCR rounds for approximately 10 cycles each with TRBV1-TRBV30 forward primers and a C-beta reverse primer. TCRdb called the multiplex PCR reads again in MiXCR, with one record for every CDR3 protein. The data hold more than 70,000 distinct CDR3 sequences, with 69% observed a single time. Sequencing used tumor-adjacent normal liver tissue. These receptors were taken from a man aged 35 to 55 with primary liver carcinoma and hepatitis B virus infection.

The chain is built from TRBV28 and TRBJ1-2, with 7 bases identical to TRBD1. The trim removed 2 bases at V and 7 bases at J, leaving 4 bases unmatched. There are 13 residues in the CDR3. In germline, CDR1 is MDHEN, CDR2 SYDVKM. The CDR3 region has the DNA TGTGCCAGCAGTTTACAGTCAGGGGGTGGCTACACCTTC. Translating it yields CASSLQSGGGYTF.

Regarding this clonotype: A much larger clonotype is one base distant, so this may be a read error. The V and J genes are TRBV25-1 and TRBJ1-2, with 8 positions matching TRBD1. The germline CDR1 and CDR2 sequences are MGHDK and SYGVNS. The CDR3 loop spans 13 amino acids. V lost 7 bases, J lost 4 bases, and 5 bases stayed unmatched. CDR3 loop: CASKDRGAYGYTF. CDR3 nucleotides: TGTGCCAGCAAAGACAGGGGTGCCTATGGCTACACCTTC.

Concerning this clonotype itself: It may be a read error: a sequence one base away is much more abundant. This chain joins TRBV11-1 and TRBJ2-7, with TRBD2 identical over 8 bases. Germline V gives CDR1 SGHAT, CDR2 FQDESV (reference sequence). The CDR3 consists of 12 residues. CDR3 bases: TGTGCCTGCAGCTTAGCGGGGACAAAACAGTACTTC. It encodes CACSLAGTKQYF.

This clonotype was counted only a few times. Since a much larger clone is just one base distant, this may be a read error. The chain combines TRBV12-3 or TRBV12-4 with TRBJ2-1; D might be TRBD1 (6 bases). The CDR3 has 15 residues. In DNA, the CDR3 is TGTGTCAGCAGTCAAGGGGGTGCTTCATACAATGAGCAGTTCTTC. Protein sequence: CVSSQGGASYNEQFF.

A word on this clonotype: The CDR3 does not end in the conserved phenylalanine or tryptophan, so this is likely a read error. The CDR3 nucleotides are TGCGCCAGTAGCCAAGGGGGCGCGACAGTCTATGGCTACACCCTC. Protein product: CASSQGGATVYGYTL. The V call is TRBV4-1, the J call TRBJ1-2; 7 nucleotides align to TRBD1. In germline, CDR1 is MGHRA, CDR2 YSYEKL. This CDR3 has 15 amino acids.

A word on this clonotype: This sequence may be a read error, since a much larger clone differs from it by one base. This CDR3 fails to terminate in the conserved phenylalanine or tryptophan, so it likely reflects a read error. The V gene is TRBV30, the J gene TRBJ2-1; D is uncertain. Germline values: CDR1 GTSNPN, CDR2 SVGIG (reference sequence). The CDR3 length is 11 residues. The V end was cut by 8 bases, the J end by 8 bases, with 13 bases between. CDR3 residues: CAIRRSYEQFS. Here the CDR3 DNA reads TGTGCCATTAGGAGAAGCTATGAGCAGTTCTCC.

On this clonotype: One end of the junction fails to match germline, which may point to a read error. The chain couples TRBV5-1 to TRBJ2-7; 10 bases line up with TRBD2. Per the germline V gene, CDR1 is SGHRS and CDR2 is YFSETQ. The CDR3 extends over 17 amino acids. CDR3: CASSPGQAGGPNYEHYF. For the CDR3, the DNA is TGCGCCAGCAGCCCCGGACAAGCGGGAGGGCCTAACTACGAGCACTACTTC.

Comments on this clonotype: As the CDR3 is not closed by the conserved phenylalanine or tryptophan, this likely results from a read error. The chain is built from TRBV4-2 and TRBJ2-7, with a weak D call TRBD2 (5 bases). Per germline, CDR1 LGHNA and CDR2 YNFKEQ. This CDR3 has 16 amino acids. The V end lost 1 base, the J end lost 1 base, and 14 bases lay between the germline ends. Written as DNA, the CDR3 is TGTGCCAGCAGCCAAGCGGTTAACGGGGTTTCCTACGAGCAGTACCTC. Its translation: CASSQAVNGVSYEQYL.